A single count supports the clone carrying this T cell receptor beta chain. Its cognate antigen is unknown. The sample comes from a study of cytomegalovirus exposure and HLA in healthy donors. Study-wide context: A prior study identified roughly 110 million unique TCR beta sequences from 200 million or so T cells. The early release's HLA-typed donors yielded 65 million to 85 million unique TCRs.

Study-wide points: Generally TCR sequences proved uncommon, though certain public TCRs appeared in numerous donors.

The PCR was carried out with 60 Vbeta primers and 13 Jbeta primers. The repertoire was sequenced with immunoSEQ multiplex PCR; TCRdb's copy has only in-frame clones and lacks some. The repertoire consists of under 150,000 clones, with about 85% occurring once and the leading ten covering approximately 6.4%. The material sequenced was PBMCs. The sequence derives from a woman between 25 and 40 years old in good health and CMV-seropositive.

CDR3 in amino acids: CASSERQFSSYEQYF. In nucleotides, the CDR3 is TGTGCCAGCAGTGAAAGACAGTTTAGCTCCTACGAGCAGTACTTC. The chain is built from TRBV2 and TRBJ2-7; tentatively, D is TRBD1 (5 bases). V lost 2 bases and J lost 0, with 11 bases in between. Germline V gene sequence: CDR1 SNHLY, CDR2 FYNNEI. This CDR3 is 15 amino acids long.